The present T cell receptor beta chain was sequenced within a study of Tregs in tolerant kidney transplant recipients. Germline CDR1 and CDR2: SGHTA and FQGNSA. CDR3 length equals 16 residues. Germline trimming cut 1 base from V and 3 bases from J; bases unmatched to any gene: 3. The method was immunoSEQ multiplex PCR; TCRdb's version includes in-frame clones alone and lacks a portion of them. The sample contains 95,000 to 120,000 clones, around 90% of which appear only once. This TCR derives from a human donor who received a combined kidney and bone marrow transplant. Sequences were derived from CD4+ T cells from blood, sampled before the transplant. The gene calls are TRBV7-2 and TRBJ2-7; TRBD2 matches 13 bases. CDR3 in amino acids: CASSLVTSGGIYEQYF. The CDR3, as DNA: TGTGCCAGCAGCTTAGTGACTAGCGGGGGGATCTACGAGCAGTACTTC.